One and the same sample provided the 8 T cell receptor beta chains below, sequenced in a study of blood T cell repertoires in COVID-19. Clones were read by immunoSEQ multiplex PCR, and TCRdb kept only the in-frame ones, dropping some. The data show about 330,000 clones, with about 90% seen just once and less than 6.5% held by the top ten. Sequencing input: PBMCs or T cells enriched from blood (not recorded which). The receptors here all came from a man younger than 45 who had recovered from COVID-19.

This clone has just a few counts. The V gene is TRBV9, the J gene TRBJ1-1; the match to TRBD1 covers 7 bases. The length of the CDR3 is 13 residues. J lost 7 bases, V lost 4 bases, and 7 bases had no gene match. Per germline, CDR1 SGDLS and CDR2 YYNGEE. The DNA for the CDR3 is TGTGCCAGCAGCTCCACAGGGGACGATGAAGCTTTCTTT. Its protein is CASSSTGDDEAFF.

The sample holds one count of this clone. For the CDR3, the DNA is TGTGCCAGCAGTGAATCCGGTTATCAGCCCCAGCATTTT. Its translation is CASSESGYQPQHF. V and J are TRBV2 and TRBJ1-5; D is undetermined. Per germline, CDR1 SNHLY and CDR2 FYNNEI. CDR3 length: 13 amino acids. V was clipped by 2 bases and J by 5 bases, with 7 bases between them.

This chain uses TRBV9 with TRBJ2-1, with 8 bases fitting TRBD2. This CDR3 is 15 amino acids long. Trimming at V came to 3 bases and at J to 2 bases, leaving 4 bases not matched to a gene. Germline loops: CDR1 SGDLS, CDR2 YYNGEE. DNA of the CDR3: TGTGCCAGCAGCGGTGGCGGGGGGCCCTACAATGAGCAGTTCTTC. It translates to CASSGGGGPYNEQFF.

The chain employs TRBV19 and TRBJ1-5; 8 bases are shared with TRBD1. CDR1 is LNHDA, CDR2 SQIVND, per germline (reference sequence). The length of the CDR3 is 16 residues. V lost 5 bases and J lost 3; bases outside the gene matches: 9. The CDR3 DNA reads as TGTGCCAGTAGTCCAGACAGGGGCCACGCCAATCAGCCCCAGCATTTT. Its protein product is CASSPDRGHANQPQHF. Full variable domain (missing parts from reference TRBV19 and TRBJ1-5): DGGITQSPKYLFRKEGQNVTLSCEQNLNHDAMYWYRQDPGQGLRLIYYSQIVNDFQKGDIAEGYSVSREKKESFPLTVTSAQKNPTAFYLCASSPDRGHANQPQHFGDGTRLSIL.

The chain combines TRBV7-9 with TRBJ1-6; TRBD1 might be the D (5 bases). Trimming took 1 base from V and 9 from J, leaving 13 bases between them. The CDR3 is 15 residues long. The germline CDR1 and CDR2 sequences are SEHNR and FQNEAQ (reference sequence). CDR3 in DNA: TGTGCCAGCAGCTTAGGGGGCCACCTTCCTTCACCCCTCCACTTT. It specifies CASSLGGHLPSPLHF.

This chain joins TRBV28 and TRBJ2-5, with D perhaps TRBD1 (5 bases). Germline CDR1 MDHEN, CDR2 SYDVKM. V was clipped by 9 bases and J by 5 bases, with 13 bases between them. The CDR3 is made up of 12 amino acids. The DNA for the CDR3 is TGTGCCAGTCGACAGCTTCACGAGACCCAGTACTTC. As protein: CASRQLHETQYF.

The J gene is TRBJ2-1, the V gene TRBV30; 13 positions agree with TRBD2. The germline CDR1 and CDR2 sequences are GTSNPN and SVGIG (reference sequence). The CDR3 covers 14 residues. J was trimmed by 9 bases and V by 1 base; bases with no gene match: 3. CDR3 in DNA: TGTGCCTGGAGTGCGACTAGCGGGGGGTCTGAGCAGTTCTTC. Translating gives CAWSATSGGSEQFF.

The V and J genes are TRBV5-1 and TRBJ2-5; D unresolved. The germline V gene encodes CDR1 SGHRS and CDR2 YFSETQ. The V gene lost 0 bases and the J gene lost 5 bases, with 11 bases spanning the gap. CDR3 size: 14 residues. CDR3 residues: CASSLEVFGETQYF. CDR3 bases: TGCGCCAGCAGCTTGGAAGTGTTCGGTGAGACCCAGTACTTC.